These T cell receptor beta chains were read from a single sample in a study of identical twins. TCRdb analysed the 5' RACE reads with MiXCR anew, one entry per CDR3 protein. The sample lists 690,000 or so distinct CDR3 sequences; 5.5% to 6.5% were seen once. The sequenced material came from naive T cells sorted from blood. These TCRs come from a man aged 18 to 35 in good health. Each CDR3 is given with its conserved first and last residue. A D gene is named only where the DNA matches it firmly. Clone size is not always given. Where it is, it says once, few, many or a class for expanded clones.

j_call clone_size d_call v_call cdr3_nt cdr3_aa
TRBJ2-7 many TRBD1 TRBV20-1 TGCAGTGCCCGGGGACAGTCTTCCTACGAGCAGTACTTC CSARGQSSYEQYF
TRBJ2-1 few . TRBV25-1 TGTGCCAGCAGCATCGCTCTCGGGAATGAGCAGTTCTTC CASSIALGNEQFF
TRBJ1-5 many TRBD1 TRBV6-5 TGTGCCAGCAGTTACTCAAAGGGGGCGGATCAGCCCCAGCATTTT CASSYSKGADQPQHF
TRBJ2-3 many . TRBV18 TGTGCCAGCTCAGCGGACTGGCGCACAGATACGCAGTATTTT CASSADWRTDTQYF
TRBJ2-5 few TRBD1 TRBV18 TGTGCCAGCTCACCAGAGGGGGCGGAGGCACACTTC CASSPEGAEAHF
TRBJ2-1 . . TRBV29-1 TGCAGCGTTCGCCCGGCCCAGGGCCGCAATGAGCAGTTCTTC CSVRPAQGRNEQFF
TRBJ1-5 . . TRBV10-3 TGTGCCATCAGTGAGTTACAGGGAGGCAATCAGCCCCAGCATTTT CAISELQGGNQPQHF
TRBJ2-4 few TRBD1 TRBV12-3/TRBV12-4 TGTGCCAGCAGCTATGGACAGGGGAGTAGCATTCAGTACTTC CASSYGQGSSIQYF
TRBJ2-1 many . TRBV12-3/TRBV12-4 TGTGCCAGCAGTTTTTGGGGTGGGGAGCAGTTCTTC CASSFWGGEQFF
TRBJ2-7 . TRBD2 TRBV5-1 TGCGCCAGCAGCTGGGAGATACAGGGGACTAGCGGGAGGAAACCCTCCTACGAGCAGTACTTC CASSWEIQGTSGRKPSYEQYF
TRBJ2-5 . . TRBV3-1 TGTGCCAGCAGCCAAACCACAAAAGAGACCCAGTACTTC CASSQTTKETQYF
TRBJ2-2 many . TRBV6-2/TRBV6-3 TGTGCCAGCAGTCGCCGGGACTCCTCCGACACCGGGGAGCTGTTTTTT CASSRRDSSDTGELFF
TRBJ1-2 few . TRBV6-6 TGTGCCAGCAGAACAGGGCAATACTATGGCTACACCTTC CASRTGQYYGYTF
TRBJ2-5 many TRBD1 TRBV3-1 TGTGCCAGCAGCCAAACAGGGGTGGAGACCCAGTACTTC CASSQTGVETQYF
TRBJ2-3 many . TRBV10-3 TGTGCCATCAGCAAAGAGGAACTATATACGCAGTATTTT CAISKEELYTQYF
TRBJ2-5 . . TRBV3-1 TGTGCCAGCAGCCAAGATTGGGGGTCAGAGACCCAGTACTTC CASSQDWGSETQYF
TRBJ2-2 many . TRBV10-3 TGTGCCATCAGTGGTCTAGCGCCCACCGGGGAGCTGTTTTTT CAISGLAPTGELFF
TRBJ2-7 . TRBD2 TRBV6-5 TGCGTCCGGGAGGTAGGTTACGAGCAGTACTTC CVREVGYEQYF
TRBJ2-4 few . TRBV20-1 TGCAGTGCTAAGGCAGGGGCCAAAAACATTCAGTACTTC CSAKAGAKNIQYF
TRBJ2-1 . TRBD2 TRBV9 TGTGCCAGCAGCATCACTAGCGGGAGGGCCGATGGGCAGTTCTTC CASSITSGRADGQFF
TRBJ1-2 few TRBD1 TRBV27 TGTGCCAGCAGTTTTGCCAGGGGGCTTGGCTACACCTTC CASSFARGLGYTF
TRBJ2-1 many . TRBV9 TGTGCCAGCAGCGCTCTGGGTGAGCAGTTCTTC CASSALGEQFF
TRBJ2-3 few . TRBV14 TGTGCCAGCAGCCCCCTGGCGGCCATGGCGGATACGCAGTATTTT CASSPLAAMADTQYF
TRBJ2-2 few TRBD2 TRBV5-1 TGCGCCAGCAGCTTGGACGGGACTAGCGGGAACACCGGGGAGCTGTTTTTT CASSLDGTSGNTGELFF
TRBJ1-5 many . TRBV5-5 TGTGCCAGCAGCCTCGGCAGGAGGACTGACGATCAGCCCCAGCATTTT CASSLGRRTDDQPQHF
TRBJ2-1 many TRBD2 TRBV12-3/TRBV12-4 TGTGCCAGCAGCCTTAGCGGGATATACAATGAGCAGTTCTTC CASSLSGIYNEQFF
TRBJ2-3 many TRBD2 TRBV27 TGTGCCAGCAGTTTATCTCCAACTAGCGAGCCGGGGGATACGCAGTATTTT CASSLSPTSEPGDTQYF
TRBJ2-1 many . TRBV29-1 TGCAGCGTCGGGGTCCAGCCGGATGAGCAGTTCTTC CSVGVQPDEQFF
TRBJ1-2 . . TRBV11-3 TGTGCCAGCAGCTTAGAATCGGGGCAGAGCTATGGCTACACCTTC CASSLESGQSYGYTF